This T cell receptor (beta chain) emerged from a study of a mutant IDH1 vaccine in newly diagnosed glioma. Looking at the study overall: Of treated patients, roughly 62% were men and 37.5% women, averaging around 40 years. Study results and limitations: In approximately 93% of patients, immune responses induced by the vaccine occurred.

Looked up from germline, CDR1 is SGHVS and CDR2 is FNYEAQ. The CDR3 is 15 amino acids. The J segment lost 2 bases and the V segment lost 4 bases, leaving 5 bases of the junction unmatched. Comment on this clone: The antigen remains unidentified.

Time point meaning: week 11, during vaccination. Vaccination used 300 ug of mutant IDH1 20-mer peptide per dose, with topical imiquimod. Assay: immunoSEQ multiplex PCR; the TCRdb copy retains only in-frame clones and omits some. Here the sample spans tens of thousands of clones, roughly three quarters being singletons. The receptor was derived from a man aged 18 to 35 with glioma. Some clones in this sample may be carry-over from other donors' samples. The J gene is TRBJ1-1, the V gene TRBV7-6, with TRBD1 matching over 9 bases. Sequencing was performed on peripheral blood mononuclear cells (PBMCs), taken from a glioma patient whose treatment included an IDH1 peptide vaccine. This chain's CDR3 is CASSSRDRVNTEAFF. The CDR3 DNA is TGTGCCAGCAGCTCCCGGGACAGGGTTAACACTGAAGCTTTCTTT. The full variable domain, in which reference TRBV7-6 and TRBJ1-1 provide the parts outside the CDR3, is GAGVSQSPRYKVTKRGQDVALRCDPISGHVSLYWYRQALGQGPEFLTYFNYEAQQDKSGLPNDRFSAERPEGSISTLTIQRTEQRDSAMYRCASSSRDRVNTEAFFGQGTRLTVV.